This T cell receptor (beta chain) was observed in a study of shared clonotypes between healthy human individuals. Study results and limitations: Naive CD4 clonotypes overlapped across a handful of donors at around 5%.

Germline CDR1 and CDR2: SGHNT and YENEEA. With V trimmed by 4 bases and J by 4 bases, 6 bases remained unmatched. The CDR3 extends over 14 amino acids. Using immunoSEQ multiplex PCR, the repertoire was profiled, and TCRdb retains in-frame clones only, with some absent. Of around 2.1 million clones in the sample, approximately 95% were seen once. This clone was observed a single time. Its specificity is unknown. The sequenced sample consisted of naive CD4+ T cells sorted from blood. Noted subset: CD45RA+ positively selected. The sequence was obtained from a young man in good health. This rearrangement joins TRBV11-3 to TRBJ2-5; 7 bases agree with TRBD1. The CDR3 nucleotides are TGTGCCAGCAGCTCCCGACAGGGTGGAGAGACCCAGTACTTC. Encoded protein: CASSSRQGGETQYF.